This T cell receptor beta chain came from a study of blood T cell repertoires in COVID-19. In the study's own analysis: Scientists estimated how many nucleated cells there were by amplifying reference gene primers. Profiling relied on immunoSEQ multiplex PCR, and the TCRdb table lists in-frame clones only, not all of them. V, J and clone size derive from that table, while D and trimming were established from the DNA sequence. The data contain under 200,000 clones, about 74% of them singletons. This clone was seen once. Germline CDR1 KGHSH, CDR2 LQKENI. With V trimmed by 6 bases and J by 0 bases, 5 bases remained unmatched. CDR3 length equals 15 residues.

The origin of this receptor is a woman older than 75 with acute or convalescent COVID-19. The sample consisted of peripheral blood. The J gene is TRBJ1-5, the V gene TRBV18; TRBD1 agrees at 7 bases. CDR3 DNA: TGTGCCAGCTCCACCGGGACAGCTAGCAATCAGCCCCAGCATTTT. Protein: CASSTGTASNQPQHF.